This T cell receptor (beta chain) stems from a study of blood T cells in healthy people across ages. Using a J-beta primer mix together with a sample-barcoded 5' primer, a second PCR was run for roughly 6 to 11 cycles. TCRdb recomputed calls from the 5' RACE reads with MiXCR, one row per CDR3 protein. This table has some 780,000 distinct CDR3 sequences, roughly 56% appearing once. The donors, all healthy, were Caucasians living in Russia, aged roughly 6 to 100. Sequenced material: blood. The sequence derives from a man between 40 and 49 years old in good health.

The CDR3 here is CASSLTSGSADTQYF. CDR3 bases: TGTGCCAGCAGCTTAACTAGCGGGAGTGCAGATACGCAGTATTTT. This chain joins TRBV7-2 and TRBJ2-3; TRBD2 aligns across 11 bases. The CDR3 is 15 residues long. J was trimmed by 4 bases and V by 2 bases; bases with no gene match: 2. Germline loops: CDR1 SGHTA, CDR2 FQGNSA.